This T cell receptor beta chain is from a study of cytomegalovirus exposure and HLA in healthy donors. In the study overall: Earlier findings included some 120 million unique TCR beta sequences obtained from approximately 170 million T cells. Study-wide results and limits: The study put 150 to 200 TCR beta chains on its list as cytomegalovirus-associated.

This CDR3 region has 15 residues. The germline V and J ends were trimmed by 1 base and 3 bases, with 12 bases remaining between them. Germline V gene sequence: CDR1 MNHEY, CDR2 SMNVEV (reference sequence). The donors were healthy bone marrow donors. This clone was detected only a few times. Its specificity is not known. The primer mix had 60 Vbeta and 13 Jbeta primers. TCRdb's table, derived via immunoSEQ multiplex PCR, lists solely in-frame clones and lacks some. The sample lists approximately 170,000 clones, about 71% occurring once. V and J are TRBV27 and TRBJ1-2; possible D gene TRBD1, 6 bases. The sequence came from a woman aged 40 to 49 in good health and CMV-seropositive. Sequenced sample: PBMCs. CDR3 protein: CASSLLGGDYYGYTF. CDR3 sequence (DNA): TGTGCCAGCAGTTTATTAGGGGGAGATTACTATGGCTACACCTTC.